This T cell receptor beta chain was recovered during a study of blood T cells in healthy people across ages. Notes on the study in general: While age rose, TCR beta diversity per million T cells dropped in a roughly linear way.

Isolation per sample recovered at least 6.5 million PBMCs. Details on this clonotype: Its antigen is not known.

PCR was performed a second time for 7 to 11 cycles using a sample-barcoded 5' primer and a J-beta primer mix. A single record per CDR3 protein comes from TCRdb applying MiXCR to the 5' RACE reads. The sample consists of some 710,000 distinct CDR3 sequences, 22% of them appearing once. The CDR3 is 13 residues long. Germline CDR1 and CDR2: KGHSH and LQKENI. Trimming stripped 1 base from V and 5 bases from J, with 8 bases between. The material sequenced was blood. This clonotype was sampled from a man between 65 and 79 years old in good health. V gene TRBV18 combines with J gene TRBJ2-5, with D uncertain. As DNA, the CDR3 is TGTGCCAGCTCACCACGAGATGGGGAGACCCAGTACTTC. It specifies CASSPRDGETQYF.